Shown below are 18 T cell receptor beta chains from a single sample sequenced in a study of early T cells in non-severe SARS-CoV-2 infection. TCRdb processed the 5' RACE reads anew with MiXCR; each CDR3 protein has one entry. The top ten hold about 12% of the sample, which has some 76,000 distinct CDR3 sequences, 15% to 17% seen once. The sample consisted of whole blood. These receptors were collected from an adult who was a healthcare worker with PCR-confirmed SARS-CoV-2 infection or an uninfected control (not recorded which).

This chain links TRBV7-2 with TRBJ2-7; 11 positions agree with TRBD1. Germline CDR1 is SGHTA and CDR2 is FQGNSA. Germline trimming cut 6 bases from V and 1 base from J; bases unmatched to any gene: 8. The CDR3 totals 16 residues. In nucleotides, the CDR3 is TGTGCCAGCAGTTCCTGGGGGGACAGGGGGTCCTACGAGCAGTACTTC. It translates to CASSSWGDRGSYEQYF.

This rearrangement joins TRBV24-1 to TRBJ2-5; D is ambiguous. Germline assignment: CDR1 KGHDR and CDR2 SFDVKD. Trimming removed 4 bases at V and 2 bases at J, with 13 bases between. The CDR3 sequence is 15 residues long. The CDR3 loop is CATSEAGRSQETQYF. The CDR3 DNA is TGTGCCACCAGTGAGGCCGGCCGCTCTCAAGAGACCCAGTACTTC.

The chain has TRBV12-3 or TRBV12-4 and TRBJ2-5, with D possibly TRBD2 on 6 matching bases. V was clipped by 3 bases and J by 5 bases, with 19 bases between them. This CDR3 has 16 amino acids. The CDR3 region has the DNA TGTGCCAGCAGTTTGAACGGGGGTCCTTCAGGGGAGACCCAGTACTTC. Translation gives CASSLNGGPSGETQYF.

The chain combines TRBV2 with TRBJ2-1, with 7 bases fitting TRBD2. The V gene's germline CDR1 is SNHLY and CDR2 FYNNEI. With 3 bases clipped from V and 2 bases from J, the junction kept 1 base outside the gene matches. The CDR3 has 14 amino acids. As DNA, the CDR3 is TGTGCCAGCAGTGATGGGGGGGCCTACAATGAGCAGTTCTTC. Protein product: CASSDGGAYNEQFF.

V and J are TRBV29-1 and TRBJ2-3; maybe TRBD2 (6 bases). Germline values: CDR1 SQVTM, CDR2 ANQGSEA. CDR3 length equals 14 residues. V lost 7 bases to trimming and J lost 0 bases, with 14 bases between them. CDR3 loop: CSAPAGPSTDTQYF. Here the CDR3 DNA reads TGCAGCGCCCCAGCGGGCCCTAGCACAGATACGCAGTATTTT.

Regarding this clonotype: At one boundary the junction diverges from the germline segment, which might be a read error. This rearrangement joins TRBV29-1 to TRBJ2-1; 14 bases map to TRBD2. The CDR3 loop spans 14 amino acids. CDR1 is SQVTM, CDR2 ANQGSEA, per germline. CDR3 nucleotides: TGCAGCGGTGAACTCTGGACTAGCGGGGGGGAGCAGTTCTTC. It codes for CSGELWTSGGEQFF.

This clonotype was seen repeatedly, ten times or more. The gene calls are TRBV9 and TRBJ1-5; 12 nucleotides agree with TRBD1. The germline CDR1 and CDR2 sequences are SGDLS and YYNGEE. The junction had 6 bases not matched to a gene; V was cut back by 3 bases and J by 2 bases. The CDR3 runs 17 residues. The CDR3 DNA sequence: TGTGCCAGCAGCGCCGGGACAGGGGGCTTCGGCAATCAGCCCCAGCATTTT. Residues: CASSAGTGGFGNQPQHF.

This clonotype was seen repeatedly, ten times or more. The genes are TRBV7-9 and TRBJ2-5; the match to TRBD2 covers 9 bases. The CDR3 extends over 14 amino acids. Per germline, CDR1 SEHNR and CDR2 FQNEAQ (reference sequence). Germline trimming cut 3 bases from V and 4 bases from J; bases unmatched to any gene: 3. Here the CDR3 reads CASSFSSGTETQYF. The DNA of the CDR3 is TGTGCCAGCAGCTTCTCTAGCGGGACAGAGACCCAGTACTTC.

This clonotype was counted at least ten times. The V call is TRBV11-3, the J call TRBJ2-3; 14 bases are shared with TRBD2. The CDR3 spans 19 residues. V gave up 2 bases and J gave up 0 bases; unmatched junction bases: 7. From germline, CDR1 is SGHNT and CDR2 YENEEA. The CDR3 loop reads CASSLRGLAGAGSTDTQYF. CDR3 nucleotide sequence: TGTGCCAGCAGCTTAAGGGGACTAGCGGGAGCGGGGAGCACAGATACGCAGTATTTT.

Only a few counts were recorded for this clonotype. The V and J genes are TRBV6-2 or TRBV6-3 and TRBJ1-1; D uncertain. In germline, CDR1 is MNHEY, CDR2 SVGEGT. The V gene lost 4 bases and the J gene lost 1 base, with 7 bases spanning the gap. The CDR3 runs 13 residues. Written as DNA, the CDR3 is TGTGCCAGCAGTTCTAAAGGGAACACTGAAGCTTTCTTT. As protein: CASSSKGNTEAFF.

As DNA, the CDR3 is TGTGCCAGCAGCTTGGCCGGGCCTACCGTAGGAAACACCATATATTTT. Translation gives CASSLAGPTVGNTIYF. The chain links TRBV7-2 to TRBJ1-3; D unresolved. V shed 3 bases and J shed 4 bases, with 16 bases lying between them. CDR3 length: 16 amino acids. Germline values: CDR1 SGHTA, CDR2 FQGNSA.

The genes are TRBV19 and TRBJ2-7; 10 bases are a match to TRBD1. The CDR3 sequence is 14 residues long. V dropped 9 bases and J dropped 2; count of bases not matched to a gene: 7. Germline-derived CDR1 and CDR2 are LNHDA and SQIVND (reference sequence). The CDR3 nucleotides are TGTGCCAGCAGCACCGGGACAGGGGCCTACGAGCAGTACTTC. Translating gives CASSTGTGAYEQYF.

This clonotype was found a few times. The rearrangement uses TRBV2 and TRBJ2-3; 8 bases are shared with TRBD2. The CDR3 spans 13 residues. The V segment lost 5 bases and the J segment 4 bases; nucleotides outside the gene matches: 2. CDR1 is SNHLY and CDR2 is FYNNEI in the germline V gene. CDR3 sequence: CASSRLASDTQYF. The CDR3 DNA follows: TGTGCCAGCAGTAGACTAGCGTCAGATACGCAGTATTTT. The complete variable domain, with remaining parts taken from reference TRBV2 and TRBJ2-3, reads EPEVTQTPSHQVTQMGQEVILRCVPISNHLYFYWYRQILGQKVEFLVSFYNNEISEKSEIFDDQFSVERPDGSNFTLKIRSTKLEDSAMYFCASSRLASDTQYFGPGTRLTVL.

This clonotype was seen more than once but under ten times. The chain has TRBV5-1 and TRBJ1-2; D remains ambiguous. Between the trimmed V and J ends, which lost 3 bases and 4 bases, there was a span of 7 bases. The CDR3 contains 12 residues. Germline V gene data show CDR1 as SGHRS and CDR2 as YFSETQ. The CDR3 coding sequence is TGCGCCAGCAGCTCCGACATCTATGGCTACACCTTC. Translation gives CASSSDIYGYTF.

J is TRBJ1-3 and V is TRBV12-3 or TRBV12-4; the D is unclear. V lost 5 bases to trimming and J lost 0 bases, with 8 bases between them. The CDR3 extends over 14 amino acids. CDR3 loop: CASSHANSGNTIYF. Written as DNA, the CDR3 is TGTGCCAGCAGTCACGCTAACTCTGGAAACACCATATATTTT.

This clonotype was detected only a few times. The chain couples TRBV29-1 to TRBJ2-7; D possibly matches TRBD1 or TRBD2 (5 bases each). Trimming removed 7 bases from V and 5 bases from J, with 18 bases in between. CDR3 size: 13 residues. Per the germline V gene, CDR1 is SQVTM and CDR2 is ANQGSEA. The CDR3 DNA reads TGCAGCGCTAGGGGAGTTGGCCCGGACGAGCAGTACTTC. It is translated as CSARGVGPDEQYF.

This chain uses TRBV27 with TRBJ2-2; D possibly corresponds to TRBD1 (5 bases). The V gene's germline CDR1 is MNHEY and CDR2 SMNVEV (reference sequence). The CDR3 is made up of 14 amino acids. Deletions cut 7 bases from V and 0 bases from J, with 9 bases between. CDR3 in DNA: TGTGCCAGCACCCGGACACCGAACACCGGGGAGCTGTTTTTT. This codes for CASTRTPNTGELFF.

This clonotype was seen more than once but under ten times. J is TRBJ2-1 and V is TRBV28; D may be TRBD1 or TRBD2 (5 bases each). V was trimmed by 8 bases and J by 6 bases, leaving 20 bases between them. Germline CDR1 MDHEN, CDR2 SYDVKM. The CDR3 loop spans 15 amino acids. The DNA for the CDR3 is TGTGCCAGCCTTAGTCAGGGAGTCAACGTCAATGAGCAGTTCTTC. It translates to CASLSQGVNVNEQFF. Full variable domain (rest looked up from reference TRBV28 and TRBJ2-1): DVKVTQSSRYLVKRTGEKVFLECVQDMDHENMFWYRQDPGLGLRLIYFSYDVKMKEKGDIPEGYSVSREKKERFSLILESASTNQTSMYLCASLSQGVNVNEQFFGPGTRLTVL.